This T cell receptor beta chain was recorded in a study of CD8 T cells in ankylosing spondylitis. General study findings and limits: Disease-linked clones reportedly showed significant enrichment in matched ankylosing spondylitis synovial fluid. Earlier authors reported some of these motif variants in reactive arthritis synovial fluid and blood.

This CDR3 comprises 13 residues. The V segment lost 7 bases and the J segment 5 bases; nucleotides outside the gene matches: 8. CDR1 and CDR2 (germline): SQVTM, ANQGSEA. In regard to this clonotype: Its antigen is unidentified.

For TCR beta, libraries came from quantitative 5'-RACE with molecular barcodes. TCRdb reanalysed the 5' RACE reads using MiXCR and keeps one entry per CDR3 protein. The sample records about 33,000 distinct CDR3 sequences, more than 13% being singletons. The V and J genes are TRBV29-1 and TRBJ1-5, with 7 positions matching TRBD1. The TCR originated in a male donor with ankylosing spondylitis or in good health (not recorded which). Material: blood. CDR3: CSARGQVDQPQHF. In DNA form, the CDR3 reads TGCAGCGCTCGCGGACAGGTAGATCAGCCCCAGCATTTT.